This record looks at one T cell receptor beta chain sequence and its context. Its cognate antigen has yet to be identified. No base-level quality is on record; no much larger clone is a single base apart. This sample stems from a study of blood T cell repertoires in COVID-19 (dated by TCRdb to about 2020). Study-wide context: Samples covering the acute and convalescent phases of COVID-19 were provided by collaborators in the United States, Italy and Spain. The prospective study material was composed of cDNA or gDNA derived from T cells, B-cell-depleted T cells, or PBMCs. Deeply sampled blood TCRbeta repertoires from subjects exposed to, actively infected with, or recovered from COVID-19 were included in the dataset. The repertoires were released in a freely available public database meant as a resource for research on the immune response to SARS-CoV-2. The samples were drawn from two sources: the first 160 participants of the ongoing ImmuneRACE study, and about 1,300 subjects contributed by 6 global collaborators. Nearly every sample came with metadata listing a de-identified subject ID, COVID-19 status, age in years and sex. Where HLA class I and class II types were available, the types were taken from metadata supplied by the sample provider, not from assay-based typing.

Whole blood was collected in K2EDTA tubes by collaborating institutions according to the institutions' own protocols. For TCRbeta analysis, collaborators shipped samples in one of three forms: frozen whole blood, isolated PBMCs, or DNA extracted from either of those sample types. Measured from the cysteine to the phenylalanine, the CDR3 is 16 residues long. Of all the DNA, just the CDR3 is kept, 48 bases in frame from base 1. Trimming takes 1 base from V and 0 bases from J, and the germline ends sit 11 bases apart. The germline V gene sets CDR1 to SGHRS and CDR2 to YFSETQ. TCRbeta CDR3 regions were amplified from genomic DNA by means of the immunoSEQ Assay, a bias-controlled multiplex PCR. As for the authors' bioinformatics: The number of nucleated cells in each sample was estimated from the amplification of reference gene primers within the assay. To quantify the absolute abundance of each unique TCRbeta CDR3 rearrangement, sequence reads were collapsed and filtered. For each sample, productive Simpson clonality was calculated as the square root of Simpson's diversity index across productive rearrangements. Imported from immuneACCESS, the table was reduced by TCRdb to in-frame sequences with V and J called. These copies leave out some clones; in studies compared against another copy, an unresolved V gene accounts for under half, and the cause of the remainder is not known. That table gives V, J and clone size, and the DNA gave D and trimming. Counted in this sample were some 250,000 clones; about 83% of them appeared once. Of the sample, roughly 5.8% is held by the ten largest clones.

Findings and caveats that apply to the study as a whole: The amount of clinical and demographic metadata varied by source and participant and was provided uncurated.

The sequence links TRBV5-1 to TRBJ2-1; the D segment cannot be called with confidence. This sequence originates from an elderly man with acute or convalescent COVID-19. The sample taken for sequencing was peripheral blood. The DNA sequence follows: TGCGCCAGCAGCTTGTCTACCTCGAGCTCCTACAATGAGCAGTTCTTC. This is translated as CASSLSTSSSYNEQFF.